The entry that follows covers one T cell receptor beta chain sequence. Relative to the germline gene, one junction end is altered; a read error may explain this. The data stem from a study of blood T cell repertoires in COVID-19. At the level of the study: There were acute and convalescent COVID-19 samples, and they came from the United States, Italy and Spain.

Generated by immunoSEQ multiplex PCR, the TCRdb table keeps only in-frame clones and is missing some. Seen here are a few hundred thousand clones, about 83% observed once, and the top ten hold approximately 9.3%. The CDR3 loop spans 11 amino acids. Germline CDR1 and CDR2: SNHLY and FYNNEI. Adults between about 18 and 95 years of age took part from 24 US areas. Two negative PCRs, clearance, or symptom resolution were required of recovered Cohort 3 donors. The origin of this receptor is a woman aged 50 to 60 who had recovered from COVID-19. The source material was PBMCs or T cells enriched from blood (not recorded which). The rearrangement links TRBV2 to TRBJ1-2; the D is unclear. The DNA for the CDR3 is TGTGCCTCCCCGGGGAACTCTGGCTACACCTTC. This encodes CASPGNSGYTF.